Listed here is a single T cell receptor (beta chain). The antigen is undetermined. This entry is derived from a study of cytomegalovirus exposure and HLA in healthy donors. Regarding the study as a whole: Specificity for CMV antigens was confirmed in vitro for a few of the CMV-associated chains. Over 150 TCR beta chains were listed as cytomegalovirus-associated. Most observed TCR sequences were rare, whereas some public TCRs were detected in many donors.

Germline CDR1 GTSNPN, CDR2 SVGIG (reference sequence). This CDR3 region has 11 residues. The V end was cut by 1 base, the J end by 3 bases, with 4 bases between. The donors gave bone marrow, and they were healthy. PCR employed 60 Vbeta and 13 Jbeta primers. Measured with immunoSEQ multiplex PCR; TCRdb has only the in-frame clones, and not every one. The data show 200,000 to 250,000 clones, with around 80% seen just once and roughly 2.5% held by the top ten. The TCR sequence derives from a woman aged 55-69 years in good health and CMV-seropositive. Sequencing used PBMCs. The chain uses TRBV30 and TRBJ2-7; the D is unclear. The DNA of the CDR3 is TGTGCCTGGAGTGGTTACTACGAGCAGTACTTC. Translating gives CAWSGYYEQYF.